This TCR beta chain appears in the sequencing data of a study of blood T cells in healthy people across ages. The CDR3 spans 15 residues. Losses at the gene ends were 5 bases for V and 6 bases for J; bases not matched to a gene: 10. In germline, CDR1 is SGHVS, CDR2 FQNEAQ. For the second PCR, which ran for about 6 to 11 cycles, a sample-barcoded 5' primer and a J-beta primer mix were used. TCRdb called the 5' RACE reads again in MiXCR, with one record for every CDR3 protein. The sample lists 1.8 million or so distinct CDR3 sequences; 39% were seen once. This clonotype has only one observation. Sequencing input: blood. This TCR came from a human donor in good health. The chain uses TRBV7-8 and TRBJ2-3; the match to TRBD1 covers 8 bases. The CDR3 region is CASSHGTGVSDTQYF. The DNA for the CDR3 is TGTGCCAGCAGCCACGGGACAGGAGTTTCGGATACGCAGTATTTT.